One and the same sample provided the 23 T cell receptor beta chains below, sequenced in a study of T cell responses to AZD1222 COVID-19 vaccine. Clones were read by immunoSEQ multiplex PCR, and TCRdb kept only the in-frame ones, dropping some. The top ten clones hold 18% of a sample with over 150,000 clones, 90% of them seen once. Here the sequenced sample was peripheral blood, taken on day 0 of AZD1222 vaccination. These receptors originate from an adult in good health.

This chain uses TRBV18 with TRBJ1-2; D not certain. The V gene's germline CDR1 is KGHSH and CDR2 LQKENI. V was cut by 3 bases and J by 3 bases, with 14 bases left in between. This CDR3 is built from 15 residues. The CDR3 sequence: CASSPTVAEDYGYTF. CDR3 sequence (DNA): TGTGCCAGCTCACCTACCGTAGCAGAAGACTATGGCTACACCTTC.

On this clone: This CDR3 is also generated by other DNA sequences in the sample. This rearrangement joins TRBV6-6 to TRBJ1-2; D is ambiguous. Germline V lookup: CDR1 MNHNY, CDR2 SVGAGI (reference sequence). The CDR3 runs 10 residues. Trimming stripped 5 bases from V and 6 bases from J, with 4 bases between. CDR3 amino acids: CASSRDGYTF. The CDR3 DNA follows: TGTGCCAGCAGTCGAGATGGCTACACCTTC.

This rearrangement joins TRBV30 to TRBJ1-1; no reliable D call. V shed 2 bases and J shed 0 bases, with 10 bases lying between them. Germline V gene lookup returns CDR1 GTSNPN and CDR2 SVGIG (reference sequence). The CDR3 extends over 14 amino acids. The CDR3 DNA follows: TGTGCCTGGAGTCGGGGTCGGATGAACACTGAAGCTTTCTTT. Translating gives CAWSRGRMNTEAFF.

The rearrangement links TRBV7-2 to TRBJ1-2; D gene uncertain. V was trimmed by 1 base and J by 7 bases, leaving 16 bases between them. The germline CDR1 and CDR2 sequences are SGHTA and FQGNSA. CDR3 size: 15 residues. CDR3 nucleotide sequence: TGTGCCAGCAGCTTAGTCCACGCGACGGCAGCTGGCTACACCTTC. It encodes CASSLVHATAAGYTF.

The CDR3 loop is CASSFQPNEKLFF. DNA of the CDR3: TGTGCCAGCAGCTTTCAACCTAATGAAAAACTGTTTTTT. This rearrangement joins TRBV5-8 to TRBJ1-4, with no clear D. Germline V CDR1 and CDR2: SGHTS, YDEGEE. V lost 2 bases and J lost 3, with 5 bases in between. The length of the CDR3 is 13 residues.

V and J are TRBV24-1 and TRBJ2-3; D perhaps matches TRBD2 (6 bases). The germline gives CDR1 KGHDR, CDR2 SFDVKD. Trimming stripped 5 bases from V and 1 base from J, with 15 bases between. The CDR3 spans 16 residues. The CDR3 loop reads CATSVAGTGGTDTQYF. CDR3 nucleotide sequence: TGTGCCACCAGTGTCGCCGGGACGGGGGGCACAGATACGCAGTATTTT.

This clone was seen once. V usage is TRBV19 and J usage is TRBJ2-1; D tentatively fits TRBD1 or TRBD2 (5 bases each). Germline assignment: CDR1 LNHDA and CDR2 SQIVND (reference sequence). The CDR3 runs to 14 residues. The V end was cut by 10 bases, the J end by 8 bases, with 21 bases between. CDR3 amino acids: CATSVGTWGDEQFF. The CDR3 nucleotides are TGTGCCACCAGCGTAGGGACCTGGGGAGATGAGCAGTTCTTC.

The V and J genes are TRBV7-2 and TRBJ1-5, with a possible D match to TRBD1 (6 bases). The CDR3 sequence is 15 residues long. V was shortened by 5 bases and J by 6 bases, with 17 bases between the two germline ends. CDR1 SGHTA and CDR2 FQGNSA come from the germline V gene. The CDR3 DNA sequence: TGTGCCAGCAGCCGGGGGGCCAGGGTTTCTCAGCCCCAGCATTTT. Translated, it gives CASSRGARVSQPQHF.

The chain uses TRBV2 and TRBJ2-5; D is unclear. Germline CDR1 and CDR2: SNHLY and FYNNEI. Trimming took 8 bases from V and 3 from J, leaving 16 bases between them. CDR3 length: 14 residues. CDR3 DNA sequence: TGTGCCAGCGGAGCGAGTCGCGCCGAAGAGACCCAGTACTTC. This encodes CASGASRAEETQYF.

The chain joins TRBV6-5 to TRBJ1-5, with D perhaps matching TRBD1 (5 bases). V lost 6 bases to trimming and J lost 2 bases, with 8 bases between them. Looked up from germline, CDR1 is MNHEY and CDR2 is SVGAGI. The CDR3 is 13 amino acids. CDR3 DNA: TGTGCCAGCAGCCAGACAGGCAATCAGCCCCAGCATTTT. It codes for CASSQTGNQPQHF.

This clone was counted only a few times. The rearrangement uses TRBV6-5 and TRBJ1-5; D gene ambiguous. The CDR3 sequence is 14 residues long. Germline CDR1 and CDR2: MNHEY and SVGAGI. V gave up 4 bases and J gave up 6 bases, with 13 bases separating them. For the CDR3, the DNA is TGTGCCAGCAGTTGGTCCGCTTCGGGTCAGCCCCAGCATTTT. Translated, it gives CASSWSASGQPQHF.

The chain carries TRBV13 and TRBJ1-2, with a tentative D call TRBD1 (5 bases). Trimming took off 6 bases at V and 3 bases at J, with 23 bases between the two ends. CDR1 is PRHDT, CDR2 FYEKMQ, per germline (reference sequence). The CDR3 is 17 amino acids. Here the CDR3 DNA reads TGTGCCAGCAGGTTACCTTTAGTGGGGCGGGGTTACTATGGCTACACCTTC. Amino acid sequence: CASRLPLVGRGYYGYTF.

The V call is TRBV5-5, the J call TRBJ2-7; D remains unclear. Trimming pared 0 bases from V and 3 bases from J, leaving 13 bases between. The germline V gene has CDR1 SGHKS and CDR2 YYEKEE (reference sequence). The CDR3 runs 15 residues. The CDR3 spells CASSLGDPGLYEQYF. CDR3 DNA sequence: TGTGCCAGCAGCTTGGGAGATCCAGGCCTCTACGAGCAGTACTTC.

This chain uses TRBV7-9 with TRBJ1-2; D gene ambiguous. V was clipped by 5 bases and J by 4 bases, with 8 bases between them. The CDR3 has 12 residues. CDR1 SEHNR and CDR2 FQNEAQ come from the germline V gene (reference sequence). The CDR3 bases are TGTGCCAGCAGCCGTCCAGGCTATGGCTACACCTTC. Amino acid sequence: CASSRPGYGYTF.

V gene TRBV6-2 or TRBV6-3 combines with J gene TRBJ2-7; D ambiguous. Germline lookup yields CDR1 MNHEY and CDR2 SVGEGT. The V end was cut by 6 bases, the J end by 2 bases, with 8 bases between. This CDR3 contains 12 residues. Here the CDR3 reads CASSDLTYEQYF. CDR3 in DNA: TGTGCCAGCAGCGACTTGACCTACGAGCAGTACTTC.

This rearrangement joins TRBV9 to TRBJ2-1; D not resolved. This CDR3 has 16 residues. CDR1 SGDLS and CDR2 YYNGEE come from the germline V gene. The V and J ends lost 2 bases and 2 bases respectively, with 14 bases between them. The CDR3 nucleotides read TGTGCCAGCAGCGTCCTGACGATAGGCCCCTACAATGAGCAGTTCTTC. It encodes CASSVLTIGPYNEQFF.

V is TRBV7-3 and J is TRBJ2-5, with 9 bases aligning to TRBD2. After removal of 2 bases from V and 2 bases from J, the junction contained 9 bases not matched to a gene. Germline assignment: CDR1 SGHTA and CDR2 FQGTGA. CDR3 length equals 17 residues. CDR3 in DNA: TGTGCCAGCAGCTTACGTCCCGCGGGAGGGACACAAGAGACCCAGTACTTC. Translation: CASSLRPAGGTQETQYF.

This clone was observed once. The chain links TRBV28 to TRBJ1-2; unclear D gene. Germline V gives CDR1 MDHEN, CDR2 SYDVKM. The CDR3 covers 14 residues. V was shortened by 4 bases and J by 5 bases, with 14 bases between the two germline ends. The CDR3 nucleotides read TGTGCCAGCAGTTCCGGATCGGTGGGATATGGCTACACCTTC. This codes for CASSSGSVGYGYTF.

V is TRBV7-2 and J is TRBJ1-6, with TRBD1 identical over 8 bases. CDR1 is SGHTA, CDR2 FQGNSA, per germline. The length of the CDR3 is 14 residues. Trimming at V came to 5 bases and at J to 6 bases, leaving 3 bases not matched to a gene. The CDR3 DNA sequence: TGTGCCAGCAGCCTCGACAGGGGTAATTCACCCCTCCACTTT. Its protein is CASSLDRGNSPLHF. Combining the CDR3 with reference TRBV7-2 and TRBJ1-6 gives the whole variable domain GAGVSQSPSNKVTEKGKDVELRCDPISGHTALYWYRQSLGQGLEFLIYFQGNSAPDKSGLPSDRFSAERTGGSVSTLTIQRTQQEDSAVYLCASSLDRGNSPLHFGNGTRLTVT.

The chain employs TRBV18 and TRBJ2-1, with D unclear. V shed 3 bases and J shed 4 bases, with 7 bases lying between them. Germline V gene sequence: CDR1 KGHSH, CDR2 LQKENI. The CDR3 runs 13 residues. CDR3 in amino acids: CASSPTRYNEQFF. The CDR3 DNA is TGTGCCAGCTCACCCACACGGTACAATGAGCAGTTCTTC.

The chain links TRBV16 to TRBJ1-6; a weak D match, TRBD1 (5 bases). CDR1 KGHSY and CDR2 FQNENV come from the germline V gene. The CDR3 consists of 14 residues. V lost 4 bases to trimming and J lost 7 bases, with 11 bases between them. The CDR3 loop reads CASSRGGHNSPLHF. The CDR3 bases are TGTGCCAGCAGCCGGGGCGGCCACAATTCACCCCTCCACTTT.

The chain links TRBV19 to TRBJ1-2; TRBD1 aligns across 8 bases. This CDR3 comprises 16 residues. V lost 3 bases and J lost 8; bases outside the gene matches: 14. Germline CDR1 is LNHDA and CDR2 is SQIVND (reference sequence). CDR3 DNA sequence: TGTGCCAGTAGTATGAAAAGGACAGGGACCTCCATGGGCTACACCTTC. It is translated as CASSMKRTGTSMGYTF.

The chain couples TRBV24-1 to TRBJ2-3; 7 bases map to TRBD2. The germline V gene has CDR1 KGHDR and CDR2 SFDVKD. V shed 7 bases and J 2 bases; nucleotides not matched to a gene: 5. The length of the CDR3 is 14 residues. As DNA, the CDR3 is TGTGCCACCAGGGAAGCGGGGACCACAGATACGCAGTATTTT. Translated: CATREAGTTDTQYF.